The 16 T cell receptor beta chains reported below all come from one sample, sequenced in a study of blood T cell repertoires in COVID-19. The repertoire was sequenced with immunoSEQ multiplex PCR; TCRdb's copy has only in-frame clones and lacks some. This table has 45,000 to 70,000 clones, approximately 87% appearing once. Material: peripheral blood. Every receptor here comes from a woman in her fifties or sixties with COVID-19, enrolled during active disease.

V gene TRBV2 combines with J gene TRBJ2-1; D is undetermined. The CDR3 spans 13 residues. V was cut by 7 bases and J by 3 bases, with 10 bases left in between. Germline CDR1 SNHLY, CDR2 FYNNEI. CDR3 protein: CASIGRIYNEQFF. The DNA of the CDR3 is TGTGCCAGCATTGGCAGAATCTACAATGAGCAGTTCTTC. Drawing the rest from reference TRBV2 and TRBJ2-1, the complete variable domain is EPEVTQTPSHQVTQMGQEVILRCVPISNHLYFYWYRQILGQKVEFLVSFYNNEISEKSEIFDDQFSVERPDGSNFTLKIRSTKLEDSAMYFCASIGRIYNEQFFGPGTRLTVL.

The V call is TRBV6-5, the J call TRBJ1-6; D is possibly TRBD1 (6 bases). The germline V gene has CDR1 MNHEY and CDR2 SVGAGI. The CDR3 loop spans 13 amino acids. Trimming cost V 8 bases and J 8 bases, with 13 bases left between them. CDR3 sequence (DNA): TGTGCCAGCTGGACAGTTGGATATTCACCCCTCCACTTT. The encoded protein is CASWTVGYSPLHF.

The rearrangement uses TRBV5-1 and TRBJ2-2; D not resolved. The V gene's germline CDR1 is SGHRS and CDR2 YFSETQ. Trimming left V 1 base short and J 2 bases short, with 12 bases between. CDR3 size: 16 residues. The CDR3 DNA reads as TGCGCCAGCAGCTTGTACGGAGAATTAAACACCGGGGAGCTGTTTTTT. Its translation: CASSLYGELNTGELFF.

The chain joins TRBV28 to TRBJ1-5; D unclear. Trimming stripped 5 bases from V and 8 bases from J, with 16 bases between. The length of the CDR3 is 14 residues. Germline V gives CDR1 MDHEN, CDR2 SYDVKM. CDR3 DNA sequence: TGTGCCAGCAGTCGACAACCCCTTATGGAGCCCCAGCATTTT. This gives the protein CASSRQPLMEPQHF.

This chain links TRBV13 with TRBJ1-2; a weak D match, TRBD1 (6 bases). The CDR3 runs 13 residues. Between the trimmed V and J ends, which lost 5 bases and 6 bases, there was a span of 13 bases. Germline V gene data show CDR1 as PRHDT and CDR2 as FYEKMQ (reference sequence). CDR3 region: CASSPSRGDGYTF. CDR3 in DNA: TGTGCCAGCAGCCCGTCCAGGGGAGATGGCTACACCTTC.

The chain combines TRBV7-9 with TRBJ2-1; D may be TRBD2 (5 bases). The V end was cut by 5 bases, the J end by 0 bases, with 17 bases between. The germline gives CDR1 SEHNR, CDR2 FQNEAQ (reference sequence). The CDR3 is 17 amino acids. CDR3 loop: CASSLGRGPHSYNEQFF. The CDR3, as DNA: TGTGCCAGCAGCCTGGGTCGAGGGCCCCACTCCTACAATGAGCAGTTCTTC.

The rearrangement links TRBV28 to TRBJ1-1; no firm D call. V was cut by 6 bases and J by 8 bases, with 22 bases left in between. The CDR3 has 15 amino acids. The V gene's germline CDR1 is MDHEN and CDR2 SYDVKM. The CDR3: CASSPAGFGSGEAFF. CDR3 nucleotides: TGTGCCAGCAGCCCCGCGGGATTCGGATCGGGGGAAGCTTTCTTT.

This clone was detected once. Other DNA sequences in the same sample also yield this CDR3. CDR3 sequence (DNA): TGTGCCACCAGTGATCCCTCCGCGGGGGGCAATGAGCAGTTCTTC. Translating it yields CATSDPSAGGNEQFF. The chain is built from TRBV24-1 and TRBJ2-1, with 8 bases identical to TRBD2. Unmatched junction bases numbered 6, after V lost 3 bases and J lost 6 bases. This CDR3 contains 15 residues. Germline V CDR1 and CDR2: KGHDR, SFDVKD.

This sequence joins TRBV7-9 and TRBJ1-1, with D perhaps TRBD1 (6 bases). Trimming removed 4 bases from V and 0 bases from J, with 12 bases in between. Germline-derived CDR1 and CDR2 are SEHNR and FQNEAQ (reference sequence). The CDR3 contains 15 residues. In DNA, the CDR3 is TGTGCCAGCAGCTCCGGACAGCTCATGAACACTGAAGCTTTCTTT. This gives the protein CASSSGQLMNTEAFF.

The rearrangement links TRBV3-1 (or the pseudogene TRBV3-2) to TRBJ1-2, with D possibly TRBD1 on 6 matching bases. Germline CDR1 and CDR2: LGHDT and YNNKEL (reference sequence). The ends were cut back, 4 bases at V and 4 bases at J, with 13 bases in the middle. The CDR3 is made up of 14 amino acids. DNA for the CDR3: TGTGCCAGCAGCCGGACAGAGTCACTCTATGGCTACACCTTC. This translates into CASSRTESLYGYTF.

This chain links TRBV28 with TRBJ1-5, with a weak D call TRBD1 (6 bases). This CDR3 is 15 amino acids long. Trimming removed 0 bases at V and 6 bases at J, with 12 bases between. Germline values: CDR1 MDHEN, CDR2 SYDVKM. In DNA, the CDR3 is TGTGCCAGCAGTTTATGGCGGGGGGCAGGTCAGCCCCAGCATTTT. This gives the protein CASSLWRGAGQPQHF.

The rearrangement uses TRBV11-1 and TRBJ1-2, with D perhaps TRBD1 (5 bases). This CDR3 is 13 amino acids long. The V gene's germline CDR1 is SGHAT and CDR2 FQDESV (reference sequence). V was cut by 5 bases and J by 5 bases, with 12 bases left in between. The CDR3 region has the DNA TGTGCCAGCAGCCGCGCGGGGGTTTATGGCTACACCTTC. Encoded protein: CASSRAGVYGYTF.

CDR3 coding DNA: TGTGCCAGCAGGGGACAGGGCAAGCAGTACTTC. Protein: CASRGQGKQYF. The genes are TRBV12-3 or TRBV12-4 and TRBJ2-7, with 9 bases fitting TRBD1. V shed 6 bases, J shed 8 bases, and the junction held 2 bases outside the gene matches. The CDR3 contains 11 residues.

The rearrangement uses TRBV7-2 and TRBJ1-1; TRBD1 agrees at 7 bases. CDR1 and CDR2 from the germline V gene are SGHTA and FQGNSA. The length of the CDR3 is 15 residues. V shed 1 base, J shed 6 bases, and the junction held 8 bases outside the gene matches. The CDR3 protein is CASSLGEGARSEAFF. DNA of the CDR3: TGTGCCAGCAGCTTAGGCGAGGGGGCAAGGTCTGAAGCTTTCTTT.

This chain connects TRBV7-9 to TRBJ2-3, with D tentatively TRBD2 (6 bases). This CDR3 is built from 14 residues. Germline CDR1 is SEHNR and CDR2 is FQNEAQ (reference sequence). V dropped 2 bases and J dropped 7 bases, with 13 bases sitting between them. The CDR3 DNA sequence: TGTGCCAGCAGCTTATTTTCGCGGGGATATACGCAGTATTTT. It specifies CASSLFSRGYTQYF.

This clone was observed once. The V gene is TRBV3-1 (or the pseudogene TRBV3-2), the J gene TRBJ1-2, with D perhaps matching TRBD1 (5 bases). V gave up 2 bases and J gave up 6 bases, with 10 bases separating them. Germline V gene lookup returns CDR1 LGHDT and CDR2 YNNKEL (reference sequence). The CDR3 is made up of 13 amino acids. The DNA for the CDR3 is TGTGCCAGCAGCCAAAGGCAGGGCGATGGCTACACCTTC. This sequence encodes CASSQRQGDGYTF.